Listed below are T cell receptor beta chains from one sample, sequenced in a study of sequential checkpoint blockade in melanoma. Repertoires were generated with immunoSEQ multiplex PCR, while TCRdb's copy carries only in-frame clones and drops some. The sample records some 1,200 clones, 15% to 20% being singletons. Sequencing was performed on tumor tissue (inferred from file names), taken from a patient given nivolumab and ipilimumab in sequence. These receptors came from a human donor with melanoma. The CDR3 runs from the conserved cysteine through the conserved F or W. D genes are given only for firm matches. Clone size is stated in some rows and not others, as once, few, many or a class when expanded.

clone_size d_call j_call v_call cdr3_aa cdr3_nt
few . TRBJ2-6 TRBV11-3 CASSSRTPNSGANVLTF TGTGCCAGCAGCTCACGGACGCCGAACTCTGGGGCCAACGTCCTGACTTTC
few . TRBJ2-3 TRBV6-8 CASSRAAVDPEYF TGTGCCAGCAGCCGGGCCGCGGTGGACCCCGAGTATTTT
medium-sized . TRBJ1-4 TRBV11-3 CASSSPRGGEEKLFF TGTGCCAGCAGCTCCCCCCGAGGCGGAGAGGAAAAACTGTTTTTT
. TRBD1 TRBJ1-2 TRBV19 CASRDRGSGYTF TGTGCCAGCCGGGACAGGGGGTCTGGCTACACCTTC
. . TRBJ2-1 TRBV19 CASSRQLEQFF TGTGCCAGTAGTCGCCAGTTGGAGCAGTTCTTC
few TRBD2 TRBJ2-1 TRBV9 CASSVEGGRGNEQFF TGTGCCAGCAGCGTAGAGGGAGGGCGAGGGAATGAGCAGTTCTTC
large TRBD1 TRBJ1-4 TRBV11-3 CASSPGRGTGINEKLFF TGTGCCAGCAGCCCCGGTCGGGGGACAGGAATTAATGAAAAACTGTTTTTT
. . TRBJ2-7 TRBV15 CATSKGEEAYEQYF TGTGCCACCAGCAAGGGGGAAGAAGCCTACGAGCAGTACTTC
medium-sized . TRBJ2-5 TRBV6-8 CASRQENSGTQYF TGTGCCAGCAGGCAGGAAAATTCTGGGACCCAGTACTTC
medium-sized . TRBJ1-1 TRBV6-8 CASRSGAVLNTEAFF TGTGCCAGCAGGAGTGGGGCAGTACTGAACACTGAAGCTTTCTTT
few . TRBJ1-1 TRBV19 CASSIGRNMNTEAFF TGTGCCAGTAGTATTGGGCGAAACATGAACACTGAAGCTTTCTTT
medium-sized . TRBJ2-1 TRBV4-1 CASSQEGGGGYNEQFF TGCGCCAGCAGCCAAGAGGGGGGGGGCGGATACAATGAGCAGTTCTTC
. . TRBJ2-2 TRBV9 CASSVAGVVGELFF TGTGCCAGCAGCGTAGCAGGGGTGGTGGGGGAGCTGTTTTTT
medium-sized . TRBJ1-4 TRBV6-8 CASSPLAGEDEKLFF TGTGCCAGCAGCCCCCTCGCAGGGGAAGATGAAAAACTGTTTTTT
. . TRBJ2-7 TRBV7-1 CASSFGIGYEQYF TGTGCCAGCAGCTTCGGGATTGGTTACGAGCAGTACTTC
large . TRBJ1-4 TRBV6-8 CASSYSLRAPNEKLFF TGTGCCAGCAGTTACTCATTGAGGGCTCCTAATGAAAAACTGTTTTTT
medium-sized . TRBJ2-1 TRBV9 CASSVDGRPNEQFF TGTGCCAGCAGCGTAGACGGTAGGCCCAATGAGCAGTTCTTC
medium-sized TRBD2 TRBJ2-1 TRBV11-3 CASSLTGGSYNEQFF TGTGCCAGCAGCTTAACGGGGGGCTCCTACAATGAGCAGTTCTTC
few TRBD2 TRBJ2-3 TRBV15 CATSRDGAGTDTQYF TGTGCCACCAGCAGAGATGGAGCGGGGACAGATACGCAGTATTTT
large TRBD1 TRBJ2-7 TRBV10-2 CASSEGGQGEYEQYF TGCGCCAGCAGTGAAGGGGGACAGGGGGAATACGAGCAGTACTTC
few . TRBJ2-5 TRBV6-8 CASSGQIEQETQYF TGTGCCAGCAGTGGACAGATAGAACAAGAGACCCAGTACTTC
. . TRBJ1-1 TRBV25-1 CASRNRAGSEAFF TGTGCCAGCAGAAACAGGGCTGGGTCCGAAGCTTTCTTT
. . TRBJ2-6 TRBV19 CASTPARSGANVLTF TGTGCCAGTACTCCGGCCCGTTCTGGGGCCAACGTCCTGACTTTC
medium-sized TRBD1 TRBJ1-3 TRBV11-3 CASSPDRVGNTIYF TGTGCCAGCAGCCCGGACAGGGTAGGAAACACCATATATTTT
. TRBD1 TRBJ1-2 TRBV19 CASSIGFPPAGGYGYTF TGTGCCAGTAGTATAGGATTCCCCCCGGCAGGGGGCTATGGCTACACCTTC
. . TRBJ2-5 TRBV25-1 CASTGLRETQYF TGTGCCAGCACGGGGTTGAGGGAGACCCAGTACTTC
. . TRBJ2-5 TRBV6-8 CASSWNQETQYF TGTGCCAGCAGTTGGAACCAAGAGACCCAGTACTTC
. . TRBJ2-2 TRBV15 CATSREALGGELFF TGTGCCACCAGCAGAGAGGCACTAGGCGGTGAGCTGTTTTTT
few . TRBJ2-3 TRBV6-8 CASIGGAHTDTQYF TGTGCCAGCATAGGGGGGGCCCACACAGATACGCAGTATTTT
medium-sized TRBD2 TRBJ2-3 TRBV11-3 CASSPGLGTDTQYF TGTGCCAGCAGCCCGGGACTAGGAACAGATACGCAGTATTTT
medium-sized . TRBJ1-3 TRBV9 CASSVVGDGNTIYF TGTGCCAGCAGCGTAGTAGGAGATGGAAACACCATATATTTT
medium-sized . TRBJ2-7 TRBV11-3 CASSSRGPLMYEQYF TGTGCCAGCAGCTCCCGTGGCCCCCTGATGTACGAGCAGTACTTC
. TRBD1 TRBJ2-5 TRBV9 CATTSGTGNGETQYF TGTGCCACCACCTCCGGGACAGGGAACGGGGAGACCCAGTACTTC
. TRBD1 TRBJ1-2 TRBV19 CASSPGQGGTNYGYTF TGTGCCAGTAGTCCGGGACAGGGAGGAACTAACTATGGCTACACCTTC
medium-sized . TRBJ2-5 TRBV6-8 CASSYGGRETQYF TGTGCCAGCAGTTACGGGGGCCGGGAGACCCAGTACTTC
. . TRBJ1-4 TRBV18 CASSRVASNEKLFF TGTGCCAGCTCACGCGTGGCTTCTAATGAAAAACTGTTTTTT
once TRBD2 TRBJ2-3 TRBV29-1 CSVEGEGWADTQYF TGCAGCGTTGAAGGGGAGGGGTGGGCAGATACGCAGTATTTT
. . TRBJ2-2 TRBV9 CASSGLDKANTGELFF TGTGCCAGCAGCGGGTTAGACAAAGCGAACACCGGGGAGCTGTTTTTT